The 15 T cell receptor beta chains presented below share a single source sample, sequenced in a study of blood T cell repertoires in COVID-19. Clones were sequenced by immunoSEQ multiplex PCR, and TCRdb holds only the in-frame ones, with some missing. The table has about 220,000 clones, 80% seen once. What was sequenced was peripheral blood. These receptors all come from a human donor in a cohort sampled during active COVID-19.

This chain links TRBV2 with TRBJ1-1; D possibly corresponds to TRBD1 (5 bases). The germline gives CDR1 SNHLY, CDR2 FYNNEI. This CDR3 has 12 amino acids. V dropped 6 bases and J dropped 8 bases, with 13 bases sitting between them. The CDR3 DNA is TGTGCCAGCAGGGCCCCGGGGGGGGAAGCTTTCTTT. Translating it yields CASRAPGGEAFF.

The CDR3 reads CASSPVGVSNQPQHF. The CDR3 nucleotides are TGTGCCAGCAGTCCTGTCGGGGTTAGCAATCAGCCCCAGCATTTT. The rearrangement joins TRBV6-5 to TRBJ1-5, with D uncertain. CDR1 and CDR2 from the germline V gene are MNHEY and SVGAGI. Trimming cost V 5 bases and J 0 bases, with 11 bases left between them. There are 15 residues in the CDR3.

This chain links TRBV4-3 with TRBJ1-2; 9 nucleotides line up with TRBD1. V lost 6 bases and J lost 7; bases outside the gene matches: 6. Germline V gene data show CDR1 as LGHNA and CDR2 as YSLEER. The CDR3 runs to 13 residues. CDR3 bases: TGCGCCAGCAGTGGGACAGGGTTTGGTGGCTACACCTTC. This codes for CASSGTGFGGYTF.

This clone has at least ten counts. In DNA form, the CDR3 reads TGTGCCAGCAGCGTAGAAGAGGGGACTCCTGAGCAGTTCTTC. Its translation: CASSVEEGTPEQFF. V is TRBV9 and J is TRBJ2-1, with D possibly TRBD2 on 6 matching bases. Germline V gene sequence: CDR1 SGDLS, CDR2 YYNGEE. The ends were cut back, 0 bases at V and 9 bases at J, with 13 bases in the middle. There are 14 residues in the CDR3.

This chain uses TRBV28 with TRBJ2-5; 11 positions match TRBD2. The V segment lost 6 bases and the J segment 4 bases; nucleotides outside the gene matches: 7. CDR3 size: 15 residues. The V gene's germline CDR1 is MDHEN and CDR2 SYDVKM. CDR3 sequence reads: CASSNSGGGRETQYF. For the CDR3, the DNA is TGTGCCAGCAGCAATAGCGGGGGGGGTCGAGAGACCCAGTACTTC.

For the CDR3, the DNA is TGTGTAAGCGGGGGATTTAGCAATCAGCCCCAGCATTTT. Amino acid sequence: CVSGGFSNQPQHF. The chain employs TRBV28 and TRBJ1-5; D might be TRBD1 (5 bases). Germline V CDR1 and CDR2: MDHEN, SYDVKM. The CDR3 loop spans 13 amino acids.

This clone was observed a few times. The chain is built from TRBV5-4 and TRBJ1-1; the D gene is possibly TRBD1 (5 bases). CDR3 size: 12 residues. Trimming removed 1 base from V and 9 bases from J, with 10 bases in between. CDR1 SGHNT and CDR2 YYREEE come from the germline V gene (reference sequence). The CDR3 nucleotides read TGTGCCAGCAGCTTGACGTCAGGGAAAGCTTTCTTT. It is translated as CASSLTSGKAFF.

The chain employs TRBV24-1 and TRBJ1-5; D possibly corresponds to TRBD1 (5 bases). Trimming stripped 4 bases from V and 11 bases from J, with 14 bases between. The CDR3 sequence is 13 residues long. CDR1 and CDR2 (germline): KGHDR, SFDVKD. Here the CDR3 reads CATSDGGQTAQHF. CDR3 coding DNA: TGTGCCACCAGTGACGGGGGTCAGACAGCCCAGCATTTT.

This sequence joins TRBV18 and TRBJ2-1; 8 nucleotides agree with TRBD2. The ends lost 3 bases at V and 5 bases at J; junction bases unmatched: 6. The CDR3 totals 15 residues. Germline lookup yields CDR1 KGHSH and CDR2 LQKENI. CDR3 sequence reads: CASSPRGGYDNEQFF. The DNA for the CDR3 is TGTGCCAGCTCACCCCGGGGGGGGTACGACAATGAGCAGTTCTTC. The whole variable domain, filled in from reference TRBV18 and TRBJ2-1, reads NAGVMQNPRHLVRRRGQEARLRCSPMKGHSHVYWYRQLPEEGLKFMVYLQKENIIDESGMPKERFSAEFPKEGPSILRIQQVVRGDSAAYFCASSPRGGYDNEQFFGPGTRLTVL.

This chain joins TRBV21-1 and TRBJ1-2; the table's TRBD1 call for D was not verified on the DNA. TRBV21-1 is annotated as a pseudogene. The CDR3 has 18 residues. Written as DNA, the CDR3 is TGTGCCAGCAACAAAGATCTGGGGGACAGGGATCAGGGCTATGGCTACACCTTC. As protein: CASNKDLGDRDQGYGYTF.

The chain combines TRBV28 with TRBJ1-1; 7 bases agree with TRBD1. Germline V gives CDR1 MDHEN, CDR2 SYDVKM. CDR3 length: 13 residues. Trimming took 5 bases from V and 11 from J; bases not matched to a gene: 11. The CDR3 is CASSLSTGTAAFF. For the CDR3, the DNA is TGTGCCAGCAGTCTATCTACCGGGACAGCGGCTTTCTTT.

The chain couples TRBV5-4 to TRBJ2-7; 7 nucleotides match TRBD2. Germline V CDR1 and CDR2: SGHNT, YYREEE (reference sequence). The CDR3 runs to 15 residues. The V and J ends lost 3 bases and 1 base, in that order; junction bases with no gene match: 7. The DNA for the CDR3 is TGTGCCAGCAGCTCGCCGTGGGGAGGGTCCTACGAGCAGTACTTC. It specifies CASSSPWGGSYEQYF.

This clone was found once. This chain connects TRBV19 to TRBJ2-2; 14 nucleotides agree with TRBD2. Germline lookup yields CDR1 LNHDA and CDR2 SQIVND (reference sequence). V was clipped by 0 bases and J by 5 bases; unmatched bases: 11. The CDR3 length is 20 residues. The chain's CDR3 is CASSIDPWTSGRWRTGELFF. In nucleotides, the CDR3 is TGTGCCAGTAGTATAGATCCGTGGACTAGCGGGAGGTGGAGGACCGGGGAGCTGTTTTTT.

CDR3 residues: CATSRDPSGVFTDTQYF. The CDR3 DNA reads as TGTGCCACCAGCAGAGACCCCTCCGGGGTCTTCACAGATACGCAGTATTTT. The chain employs TRBV15 and TRBJ2-3; possible D gene TRBD2, 5 bases. Germline CDR1 reads LNHNV; CDR2 reads YYDKDF (reference sequence). V lost 0 bases and J lost 2, with 15 bases in between. This CDR3 comprises 17 residues. Looking up the rest from reference TRBV15 and TRBJ2-3 gives the full variable domain: DAMVIQNPRYQVTQFGKPVTLSCSQTLNHNVMYWYQQKSSQAPKLLFHYYDKDFNNEADTPDNFQSRRPNTSFCFLDIRSPGLGDTAMYLCATSRDPSGVFTDTQYFGPGTRLTVL.

The chain has TRBV28 and TRBJ2-4, with no clear D. Germline V CDR1 and CDR2: MDHEN, SYDVKM. Trimming shortened V by 10 bases and J by 0 bases, and 7 bases separated the two germline ends. This CDR3 spans 12 amino acids. CDR3 coding DNA: TGTGCCACCCAGTTAGCCAAAAACATTCAGTACTTC. Amino acids: CATQLAKNIQYF.